These 10 T cell receptor beta chains originate from one sample sequenced in a study of cytomegalovirus exposure and HLA in healthy donors. Amplification used 60 Vbeta primers and 13 Jbeta primers. Data came from immunoSEQ multiplex PCR; TCRdb stores just in-frame clones and leaves some out. The sample has around 120,000 clones, around 83% seen once. The sequenced sample was PBMCs. Receptors were obtained from a human donor in good health.

The CDR3 nucleotides are TGTGCCAGCAGCTTGATTGGTACATGGGCTCCGGGGGACGAGCAGTACTTC. Amino acids: CASSLIGTWAPGDEQYF. The chain is built from TRBV5-6 and TRBJ2-7, with D perhaps TRBD2 (6 bases). Germline V lookup: CDR1 SGHDT, CDR2 YYEEEE. Trimming removed 1 base from V and 5 bases from J, with 22 bases in between. The CDR3 runs to 17 residues.

The gene calls are TRBV6-1 and TRBJ2-7, with 9 bases identical to TRBD2. The germline CDR1 and CDR2 sequences are MNHNS and SASEGT. V was clipped by 2 bases and J by 3 bases; unmatched bases: 5. The CDR3 contains 15 residues. DNA of the CDR3: TGTGCCAGCAGTGAATGGAGGACTAGCGTCTACGAGCAGTACTTC. It translates to CASSEWRTSVYEQYF.

The V gene is TRBV19, the J gene TRBJ1-2; TRBD1 is a possible D gene (5 bases). CDR3 length equals 15 residues. V was clipped by 8 bases and J by 4 bases, with 20 bases between them. In germline, CDR1 is LNHDA, CDR2 SQIVND (reference sequence). The DNA for the CDR3 is TGTGCCAGTGTTACAACAGGAAGGACCTCCTATGGCTACACCTTC. It encodes CASVTTGRTSYGYTF. The whole variable domain, remainder taken from reference TRBV19 and TRBJ1-2, is DGGITQSPKYLFRKEGQNVTLSCEQNLNHDAMYWYRQDPGQGLRLIYYSQIVNDFQKGDIAEGYSVSREKKESFPLTVTSAQKNPTAFYLCASVTTGRTSYGYTFGSGTRLTVV.

The chain links TRBV6-5 to TRBJ2-7, with D perhaps TRBD2 (6 bases). This CDR3 is 15 amino acids long. V lost 2 bases to trimming and J lost 4 bases, with 15 bases between them. In germline, CDR1 is MNHEY, CDR2 SVGAGI. DNA of the CDR3: TGTGCCAGCAGTTACGGCGGGGTGGAGCGGTACGAGCAGTACTTC. This sequence encodes CASSYGGVERYEQYF.

This chain joins TRBV13 and TRBJ1-3; 7 nucleotides agree with TRBD1. Germline values: CDR1 PRHDT, CDR2 FYEKMQ (reference sequence). The V and J ends lost 5 bases and 0 bases, in that order; junction bases with no gene match: 4. This CDR3 has 15 residues. CDR3 sequence reads: CASSEGTASGNTIYF. For the CDR3, the DNA is TGTGCCAGCAGCGAGGGGACAGCCTCTGGAAACACCATATATTTT.

The chain recombines TRBV5-8 with TRBJ1-1, with no clear D. V was pared by 0 bases and J by 10 bases, with 10 bases between. The CDR3 loop spans 12 amino acids. In germline, CDR1 is SGHTS, CDR2 YDEGEE. Written as DNA, the CDR3 is TGTGCCAGCAGCTTGGATCGGGAGGTAGCTTTCTTT. It yields the protein CASSLDREVAFF.

This CDR3 reads CASSSGLGLSEQYF. The CDR3 bases are TGTGCCAGCAGTTCGGGACTAGGGCTTTCCGAGCAGTACTTC. V usage is TRBV6-6 and J usage is TRBJ2-7; 8 bases map to TRBD2. The CDR3 has 14 residues. Germline CDR1 reads MNHNY; CDR2 reads SVGAGI (reference sequence). Trimming took 4 bases from V and 6 from J; bases not matched to a gene: 8.

The chain couples TRBV5-1 to TRBJ2-7, with a possible D match to TRBD2 (5 bases). V lost 3 bases and J 7 bases, leaving 20 bases between the germline ends. CDR1 is SGHRS and CDR2 is YFSETQ in the germline V gene. The CDR3 is 15 amino acids. DNA for the CDR3: TGCGCCAGCAGCTGGACCGGGATTGGTGATGGGGAGCAGTACTTC. Translating gives CASSWTGIGDGEQYF.

The V gene is TRBV7-9, the J gene TRBJ1-6; weak D call: TRBD1 (6 bases). V was cut by 1 base and J by 10 bases, with 8 bases left in between. The CDR3 contains 13 residues. Germline values: CDR1 SEHNR, CDR2 FQNEAQ (reference sequence). CDR3 nucleotides: TGTGCCAGCAGCTTAGGAAGGGGGTCACCCCTCCACTTT. It specifies CASSLGRGSPLHF.

This clone was seen once. The V gene is TRBV6-5, the J gene TRBJ2-5; 11 bases match TRBD1. The CDR3 has 15 residues. Germline CDR1 is MNHEY and CDR2 is SVGAGI. Trimming took 5 bases from V and 4 from J; bases not matched to a gene: 6. CDR3 amino acids: CASSRTGGLGETQYF. CDR3 nucleotide sequence: TGTGCCAGCAGTCGGACAGGGGGCCTTGGAGAGACCCAGTACTTC.